This T cell receptor beta chain derives from a study of shared clonotypes between healthy human individuals. Study-wide results and limits: Non-shared clonotypes displayed generation probabilities falling below those of clonotypes present in all four donors. Generally, naive subsets (rather than memory subsets) showed larger estimated richness.

Assay used: immunoSEQ multiplex PCR; TCRdb lists only in-frame clones, some missing. This sample has approximately 1,000,000 clones, with around 82% found just once. Trimming stripped 4 bases from V and 4 bases from J, with 11 bases between. The CDR3 runs 14 residues. The germline V gene encodes CDR1 SGHRS and CDR2 YFSETQ. This clone was counted only a few times. Its antigen remains unidentified. This TCR derives from a man aged 18 to 35 in good health. Some clones in this sample may be carry-over from other donors' samples. The V call is TRBV5-1, the J call TRBJ1-4; no definite D call. The sample comprised memory CD4+ T cells from PBMCs. Sample subset: CD45RA-negative fraction. The CDR3 reads CASSRTLDNEKLFF. The CDR3 DNA follows: TGCGCCAGCAGCCGGACCTTGGATAATGAAAAACTGTTTTTT.